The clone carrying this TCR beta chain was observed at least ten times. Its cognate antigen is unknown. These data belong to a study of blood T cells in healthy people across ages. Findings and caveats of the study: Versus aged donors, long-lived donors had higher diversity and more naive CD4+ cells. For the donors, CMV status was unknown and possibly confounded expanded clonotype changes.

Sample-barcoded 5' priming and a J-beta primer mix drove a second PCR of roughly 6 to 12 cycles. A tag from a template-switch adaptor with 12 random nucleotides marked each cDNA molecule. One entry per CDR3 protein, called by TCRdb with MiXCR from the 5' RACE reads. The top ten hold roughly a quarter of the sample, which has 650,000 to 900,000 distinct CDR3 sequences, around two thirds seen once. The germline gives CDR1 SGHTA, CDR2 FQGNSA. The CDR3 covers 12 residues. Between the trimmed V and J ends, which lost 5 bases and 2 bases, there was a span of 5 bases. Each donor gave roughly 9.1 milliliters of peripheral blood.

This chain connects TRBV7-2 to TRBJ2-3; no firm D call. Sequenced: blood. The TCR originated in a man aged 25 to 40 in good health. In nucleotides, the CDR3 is TGTGCCAGCAGCCGAGACACAGATACGCAGTATTTT. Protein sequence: CASSRDTDTQYF.